The 5 T cell receptor beta chains reported below all come from one sample, sequenced in a study of blood T cell repertoires in COVID-19. Clones were sequenced by immunoSEQ multiplex PCR, and TCRdb holds only the in-frame ones, with some missing. The table shows around 260,000 clones, with roughly 86% occurring only once. Sequenced input: peripheral blood. These receptors all come from a man aged 40-50 years who had recovered from COVID-19.

CDR3 sequence reads: CASSGGLTRYSPKNIQYF. The CDR3 DNA follows: TGTGCCAGCAGCGGAGGGCTTACCCGATACAGTCCCAAAAACATTCAGTACTTC. The V call is TRBV7-9, the J call TRBJ2-4; D perhaps matches TRBD2 (6 bases). V gave up 5 bases and J gave up 2 bases, with 22 bases separating them. Germline values: CDR1 SEHNR, CDR2 FQNEAQ (reference sequence). The CDR3 is 18 amino acids.

The chain couples TRBV11-1 to TRBJ2-5; D not resolved. With 1 base removed from V and 1 base from J, the gap between germline ends came to 10 bases. This CDR3 has 15 residues. Germline-derived CDR1 and CDR2 are SGHAT and FQDESV (reference sequence). This CDR3 reads CASSLELEFQETQYF. As DNA, the CDR3 is TGTGCCAGCAGCTTAGAGTTAGAATTCCAAGAGACCCAGTACTTC.

This clone was counted between two and nine times. The rearrangement uses TRBV5-1 and TRBJ1-3; 8 bases match TRBD1. Per germline, CDR1 SGHRS and CDR2 YFSETQ. CDR3 length equals 16 residues. After removal of 4 bases from V and 0 bases from J, the junction contained 6 bases not matched to a gene. CDR3 coding DNA: TGCGCCAGCAGCGTGACAGGGGTCAGCTCTGGAAACACCATATATTTT. Protein product: CASSVTGVSSGNTIYF.

This clone was seen once. This chain links TRBV25-1 with TRBJ2-5; 8 nucleotides match TRBD1. Per germline, CDR1 MGHDK and CDR2 SYGVNS. The CDR3 covers 15 residues. V gave up 5 bases and J gave up 2 bases; unmatched junction bases: 7. DNA for the CDR3: TGTGCCAGCAGTCTCGGGACAGGAAAACAAGAGACCCAGTACTTC. Protein: CASSLGTGKQETQYF. Together with reference TRBV25-1 and TRBJ2-5, the CDR3 gives the full variable domain: EADIYQTPRYLVIGTGKKITLECSQTMGHDKMYWYQQDPGMELHLIHYSYGVNSTEKGDLSSESTVSRIRTEHFPLTLESARPSHTSQYLCASSLGTGKQETQYFGPGTRLLVL.

The V call is TRBV7-9, the J call TRBJ2-1; 7 nucleotides match TRBD2. V shed 5 bases, J shed 2 bases, and the junction held 12 bases outside the gene matches. The V gene's germline CDR1 is SEHNR and CDR2 FQNEAQ (reference sequence). The CDR3 totals 17 residues. The CDR3 sequence: CASSPGAGLAAYNEQFF. The CDR3, as DNA: TGTGCCAGCAGCCCTGGGGCGGGGCTAGCGGCCTACAATGAGCAGTTCTTC.